Following are 5 T cell receptor beta chains from one sample sequenced in a study of T cell responses to AZD1222 COVID-19 vaccine. TCRdb keeps only in-frame clones here, not all; method: immunoSEQ multiplex PCR. Of 75,000 to 100,000 clones detected, 88% appear once; the ten largest clones hold less than 3%. This specimen consisted of peripheral blood, obtained on day 0 of AZD1222 vaccination. The receptors come from an adult in good health.

V is TRBV6-6 and J is TRBJ1-5; 7 nucleotides match TRBD1. The V and J ends lost 5 bases and 6 bases, in that order; junction bases with no gene match: 7. Germline assignment: CDR1 MNHNY and CDR2 SVGAGI (reference sequence). The CDR3 runs 14 residues. The CDR3 DNA reads TGTGCCAGCAGTCTCCCCGACAGGGCTCAGCCCCAGCATTTT. Translation: CASSLPDRAQPQHF.

V usage is TRBV20-1 and J usage is TRBJ2-7; D uncertain. CDR1 and CDR2 (germline): DFQATT, SNEGSKA (reference sequence). Trimming cost V 5 bases and J 3 bases, with 8 bases left between them. The CDR3 length is 11 residues. CDR3 loop: CSARRSYEQYF. CDR3 nucleotide sequence: TGCAGTGCTCGACGTAGCTACGAGCAGTACTTC.

The chain recombines TRBV7-9 with TRBJ2-2; no definite D call. The CDR3 is made up of 17 amino acids. Trimming pared 0 bases from V and 5 bases from J, leaving 16 bases between. Germline CDR1 and CDR2: SEHNR and FQNEAQ (reference sequence). The CDR3: CASSLAMAAESTGELFF. DNA of the CDR3: TGTGCCAGCAGCTTAGCGATGGCAGCCGAGTCGACCGGGGAGCTGTTTTTT.

The V and J genes are TRBV28 and TRBJ1-4; 11 bases map to TRBD1. V was clipped by 6 bases and J by 8 bases; unmatched bases: 8. There are 15 residues in the CDR3. Germline CDR1 reads MDHEN; CDR2 reads SYDVKM. CDR3 amino acids: CASSLGTGGVEKLFF. The CDR3 region has the DNA TGTGCCAGCAGCCTGGGGACAGGGGGAGTAGAAAAACTGTTTTTT.

The V and J genes are TRBV4-1 and TRBJ1-5; D remains ambiguous. Germline loops: CDR1 MGHRA, CDR2 YSYEKL. Trimming cost V 3 bases and J 6 bases, with 6 bases left between them. The CDR3 covers 12 residues. CDR3 amino acids: CASSHPGQPQHF. The CDR3, as DNA: TGCGCCAGCAGCCACCCGGGTCAGCCCCAGCATTTT.